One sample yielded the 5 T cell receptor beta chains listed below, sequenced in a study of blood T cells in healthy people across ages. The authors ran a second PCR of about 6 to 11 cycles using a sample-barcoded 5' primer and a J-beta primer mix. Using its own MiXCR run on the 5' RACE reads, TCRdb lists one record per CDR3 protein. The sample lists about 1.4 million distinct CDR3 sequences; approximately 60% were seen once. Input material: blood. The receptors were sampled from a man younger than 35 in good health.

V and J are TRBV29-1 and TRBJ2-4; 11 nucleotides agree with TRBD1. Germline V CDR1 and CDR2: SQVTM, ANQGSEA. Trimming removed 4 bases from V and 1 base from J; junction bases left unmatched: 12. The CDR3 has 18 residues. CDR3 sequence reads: CSVGVGQGALPAKNIQYF. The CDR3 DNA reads TGCAGCGTTGGAGTCGGACAGGGGGCGCTTCCGGCCAAAAACATTCAGTACTTC.

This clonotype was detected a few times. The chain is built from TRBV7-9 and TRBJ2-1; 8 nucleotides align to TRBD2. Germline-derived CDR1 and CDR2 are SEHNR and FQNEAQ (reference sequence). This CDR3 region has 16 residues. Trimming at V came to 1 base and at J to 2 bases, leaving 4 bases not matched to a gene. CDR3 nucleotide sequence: TGTGCCAGCAGCTTAGGGGAGCGGGGGACCTACAATGAGCAGTTCTTC. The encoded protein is CASSLGERGTYNEQFF.

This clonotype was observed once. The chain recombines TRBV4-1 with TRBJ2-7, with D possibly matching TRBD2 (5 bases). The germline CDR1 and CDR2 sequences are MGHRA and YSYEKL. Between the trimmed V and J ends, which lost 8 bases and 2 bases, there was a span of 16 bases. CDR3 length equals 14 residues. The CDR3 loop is CASGGVGRAYEQYF. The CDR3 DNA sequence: TGCGCCAGCGGAGGAGTGGGAAGGGCCTACGAGCAGTACTTC.

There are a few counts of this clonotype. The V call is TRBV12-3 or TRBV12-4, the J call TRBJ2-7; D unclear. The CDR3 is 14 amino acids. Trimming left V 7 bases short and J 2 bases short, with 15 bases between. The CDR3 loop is CASTPEAGAYEQYF. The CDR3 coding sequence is TGTGCCAGCACTCCCGAGGCTGGGGCCTACGAGCAGTACTTC.

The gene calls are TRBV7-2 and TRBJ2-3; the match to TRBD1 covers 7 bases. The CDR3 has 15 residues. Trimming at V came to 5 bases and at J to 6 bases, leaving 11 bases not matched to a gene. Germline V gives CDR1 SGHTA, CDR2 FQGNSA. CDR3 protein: CASSRQGPTTDTQYF. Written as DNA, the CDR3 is TGTGCCAGCAGCCGACAGGGCCCCACCACCGATACGCAGTATTTT.